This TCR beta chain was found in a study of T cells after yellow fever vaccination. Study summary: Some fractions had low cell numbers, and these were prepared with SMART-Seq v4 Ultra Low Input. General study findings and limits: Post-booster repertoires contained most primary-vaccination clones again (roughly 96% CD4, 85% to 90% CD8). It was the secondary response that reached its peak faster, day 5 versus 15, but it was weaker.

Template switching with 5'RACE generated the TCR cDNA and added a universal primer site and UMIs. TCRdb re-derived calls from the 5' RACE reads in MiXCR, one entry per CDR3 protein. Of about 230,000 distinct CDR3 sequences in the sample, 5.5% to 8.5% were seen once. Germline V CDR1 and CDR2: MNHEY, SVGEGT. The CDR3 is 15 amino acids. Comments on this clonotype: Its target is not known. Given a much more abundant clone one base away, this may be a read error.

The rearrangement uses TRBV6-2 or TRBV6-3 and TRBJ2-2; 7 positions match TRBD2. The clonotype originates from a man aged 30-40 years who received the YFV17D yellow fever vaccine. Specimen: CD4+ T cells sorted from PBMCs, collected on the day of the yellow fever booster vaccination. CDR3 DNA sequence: TGTCCCAGCGGATCTAGCGGCAGTCCCACCGGGGAGCTGTTTTTT. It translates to CPSGSSGSPTGELFF.